Ten or more counts support the clone carrying this T cell receptor beta chain. Its antigen is not known. Total RNA amounts of at least 5 micrograms were extracted per sample. These data belong to a study of blood T cells in healthy people across ages. Through a sample-barcoded 5' primer and a J-beta primer mix, a second PCR was run for roughly 7 to 12 cycles. Each of the cDNA molecules was tagged by a template-switch adaptor with 12 random nucleotides. TCRdb itself ran the 5' RACE reads through MiXCR, one entry per CDR3 protein. The data show some 1,500,000 distinct CDR3 sequences, roughly 43% seen once. Findings and caveats of the study: Age advanced and TCR beta diversity per million T cells fell, roughly linearly. Changes seen in expanded clonotypes were possibly confounded by donor CMV status left unknown.

This CDR3 region has 15 residues. The germline V and J ends were trimmed by 6 bases and 1 base, with 14 bases remaining between them. The germline CDR1 and CDR2 sequences are SGHTA and FQGNSA. This chain links TRBV7-2 with TRBJ2-3; possibly TRBD1 or TRBD2 for D (6 bases each). Sample: blood. The origin of this receptor is a woman aged 18 to 35 in good health. CDR3 amino acids: CASSLLGGGTDTQYF. CDR3 DNA: TGTGCCAGCAGTCTCCTGGGGGGCGGCACAGATACGCAGTATTTT.